This section outlines one TCR beta chain sequence together with its context. The same CDR3 arises from other DNA sequences in this sample as well. The record originates from a study of cytomegalovirus exposure and HLA in healthy donors. 13 Jbeta primers and 60 Vbeta primers were used for the PCR. Data came from immunoSEQ multiplex PCR; TCRdb stores just in-frame clones and leaves some out. The listing records approximately 30,000 clones. V was shortened by 2 bases and J by 0 bases, with 11 bases between the two germline ends. Germline values: CDR1 LGHNA, CDR2 YSLEER. The CDR3 contains 15 residues. The J gene is TRBJ2-7, the V gene TRBV4-3, with D tentatively TRBD2 (5 bases). The sequence derives from a man between 35 and 55 years old in good health and CMV-seronegative. The specimen sequenced was PBMCs. DNA for the CDR3: TGCGCCAGCAGCCAACTCCGGGATACCTCCTACGAGCAGTACTTC. Protein: CASSQLRDTSYEQYF.